This T cell receptor (beta chain) was captured by sequencing in a study of neurological immune-mediated disorders. This clonotype was observed at least ten times. 5'RACE generated cDNA with 10-nucleotide random UMIs. From the 5' RACE reads, TCRdb called clonotypes with MiXCR, one entry per CDR3 protein. The repertoire holds 55,000 to 70,000 distinct CDR3 sequences, with 3.2% as singletons. V lost 7 bases, J lost 4 bases, and 8 bases stayed unmatched. The CDR3 is 13 amino acids. In germline, CDR1 is SQVTM, CDR2 ANQGSEA. The sequenced sample was PBMCs. This TCR derives from a woman aged 45-65 years with multiple sclerosis. The genes are TRBV29-1 and TRBJ1-1, with TRBD1 matching over 8 bases. CDR3 region: CSARRDRPTEAFF. DNA of the CDR3: TGCAGCGCGCGAAGGGACAGGCCCACTGAAGCTTTCTTT.